This is a list of T cell receptor beta chains from one sample in a study of blood T cell repertoires in COVID-19. Profiled with immunoSEQ multiplex PCR; TCRdb holds only in-frame clones, not every one. Of 250,000 to 300,000 clones in the sample, about 81% were seen once. Sequencing input: PBMCs or T cells enriched from blood (not recorded which). These receptors were taken from a man aged 30-40 years with acute COVID-19. CDR3s include the opening cysteine and the closing phenylalanine or tryptophan. A D gene is named only where the DNA matches it firmly. Where a row states a size, it is once, few, many or the class of an expanded clone; other rows omit it.

V	J	size	D	DNA	CDR3
TRBV5-1	TRBJ1-6	-	-	TGCGCCAGCACCCGCAGGGTCGGCAATTCACCCCTCCACTTT	CASTRRVGNSPLHF
TRBV19	TRBJ1-4	once	-	TGTGCCAGTAGTTCCTTGAGAAACGAAAAACTGTTTTTT	CASSSLRNEKLFF
TRBV19	TRBJ2-2	-	-	TGTGCCAGTAGTATATTAGGCGGGAACACCGGGGAGCTGTTTTTT	CASSILGGNTGELFF
TRBV10-3	TRBJ2-1	-	-	TGTGCCATCAGCATATTACAGGGTAAAAATGAGCAGTTCTTC	CAISILQGKNEQFF
TRBV6-2/TRBV6-3	TRBJ2-4	-	TRBD1	TGTGCCAGCAGTGGACCTAGGACAGGGGCGAGGAACATTCAGTACTTC	CASSGPRTGARNIQYF
TRBV27	TRBJ2-3	-	-	TGTGCCAGCAGTTCTCAGGGCACAGATACGCAGTATTTT	CASSSQGTDTQYF
TRBV5-1	TRBJ2-1	-	-	TGCGCCAGCAGCTTTAATACAGAAAAGCAGTTCTTC	CASSFNTEKQFF
TRBV7-9	TRBJ2-1	-	-	TGTGCCAGCGATCGCCCTAGCTGGAATGAGCAGTTCTTC	CASDRPSWNEQFF
TRBV19	TRBJ2-1	few	TRBD1	TGTGCCAGTAGTATTACCGGGACAGGGTACAATGAGCAGTTCTTC	CASSITGTGYNEQFF
TRBV19	TRBJ2-3	-	TRBD1	TGTGCCAGTGCATTGACAGGGACAGATACGCAGTATTTT	CASALTGTDTQYF
TRBV3-1/TRBV3-2	TRBJ1-2	-	TRBD1	TGTGCCAGCAGCCAAGATCGTAGGGGGCGGACTAACTATGGCTACACCTTC	CASSQDRRGRTNYGYTF
TRBV27	TRBJ1-2	-	-	TGTGCCAGCAGTTTTGGTCCGTCGCGGGGCTACACCTTC	CASSFGPSRGYTF
TRBV3-1/TRBV3-2	TRBJ1-4	-	-	TGTGCCAGCAGCCAAAAGGCCGGGGGGGTGAACCGCAAACTGTTTTTT	CASSQKAGGVNRKLFF
TRBV9	TRBJ2-2	-	-	TGTGCCAGCAGCGTAGCTAGGTCGACCGGGGAGCTGTTTTTT	CASSVARSTGELFF
TRBV12-3/TRBV12-4	TRBJ1-5	-	-	TGTGCCAGCAGTTTACAGTCCGATCATCCCCAGCATTTT	CASSLQSDHPQHF
TRBV5-1	TRBJ1-2	-	TRBD1	TGTGCCAGCAGCTTTAACAGGGGTAACTATGGCTACACCTTC	CASSFNRGNYGYTF
TRBV4-2	TRBJ1-2	-	-	TGTGCCAGCAGCCAAGTGGCCGTGGGGGCCTATGGCTACACCTTC	CASSQVAVGAYGYTF
TRBV7-9	TRBJ2-1	-	TRBD1	TGTGCCAGCAGCTTAAGGGGGACAGGAGGTTATGAGCAGTTCTTC	CASSLRGTGGYEQFF
TRBV5-4	TRBJ2-1	-	TRBD2	TGTGCCAGCAGCTTGGGACTAGCGGCCTACAATGAGCAGTTCTTC	CASSLGLAAYNEQFF
TRBV12-3/TRBV12-4	TRBJ2-2	-	-	TGTGCCAGCAGTCGCGGCTACACCGGGGAGCTGTTTTTT	CASSRGYTGELFF
TRBV6-2/TRBV6-3	TRBJ2-1	-	-	TGTGCCAGCAGTTTGACAGAATACAATGAGCAGTTCTTC	CASSLTEYNEQFF
TRBV18	TRBJ1-5	-	TRBD1	TGTGCCAGCTCACCTCGGACAGGCAACAATCAGCCCCAGCATTTT	CASSPRTGNNQPQHF
TRBV4-3	TRBJ1-3	-	-	TGCGCCAGCAGCCAAGAGAGGATGCGGGGAAACACCATATATTTT	CASSQERMRGNTIYF
TRBV6-2/TRBV6-3	TRBJ1-5	-	-	TGTGCCAGCAGTTACTCGGGGAGGGCCAATCAGCCCCAGCATTTT	CASSYSGRANQPQHF
TRBV28	TRBJ1-2	-	TRBD1	TGTGCCAGCAGCCCTGGGGGACAGTCCTATGGCTACACCTTC	CASSPGGQSYGYTF
TRBV5-1	TRBJ1-2	-	-	TGCGCCAGCAGCTTGGGGGCTGAGGGCTACACCTTC	CASSLGAEGYTF
TRBV6-5	TRBJ1-2	-	TRBD1	TGTGCCAGCAGTTACTCCGAAGACAGGGGAAGGGGCTACACCTTC	CASSYSEDRGRGYTF
TRBV29-1	TRBJ1-2	-	-	TGCAGCGTGAGGGGGTCCTATGGCTACACCTTC	CSVRGSYGYTF
TRBV2	TRBJ1-2	once	-	TGTGCCAGCAGTCCATACCGAGATGGCTACACCTTC	CASSPYRDGYTF
TRBV7-6	TRBJ1-3	-	-	TGTGCCAGCAGCTTAGTGGCGGGTTCGGGAAACACCATATATTTT	CASSLVAGSGNTIYF
TRBV19	TRBJ1-4	-	-	TGTGCCAGTACCGCCGGCGGATCACTTACTAATGAAAAACTGTTTTTT	CASTAGGSLTNEKLFF
TRBV27	TRBJ1-5	-	-	TGTGCCAGCAAATTGGACAGCCAGTTTAATCAGCCCCAGCATTTT	CASKLDSQFNQPQHF
TRBV6-5	TRBJ2-2	-	-	TGTGCCAGCAGAGGTACGCGGACCGGGGAGCTGTTTTTT	CASRGTRTGELFF
TRBV6-2/TRBV6-3	TRBJ2-2	-	-	TGTGCCAGCAGTTATATTAACAGGGCCCCCGGGGAGCTGTTTTTT	CASSYINRAPGELFF
TRBV7-3	TRBJ2-5	-	-	TGTGCCAGCAGCCTAGCCTTCCCTGGGGAGACCCAGTACTTC	CASSLAFPGETQYF
TRBV4-1	TRBJ2-2	-	-	TGCGCCAGCAGCCAAGAAACATTGGCCGGGGAGCTGTTTTTT	CASSQETLAGELFF
TRBV7-2	TRBJ1-1	-	TRBD1	TGTGCCAGCAGCCCGCCGACAGGGGCTCCAGAGGTCACTGAAGCTTTCTTT	CASSPPTGAPEVTEAFF
TRBV29-1	TRBJ2-1	-	TRBD2	TGCAGCGTCCCCCTTGGACGAGCGGGGGAGGGGCAGTTCTTC	CSVPLGRAGEGQFF
TRBV9	TRBJ2-5	-	-	TGTGCCAGCAGCGTAGGTCGGGGGACGGGGGAGACCCAGTACTTC	CASSVGRGTGETQYF
TRBV15	TRBJ2-5	-	-	TGTGCCACCAGCAGAGATCGACAGGAGACCCAGTACTTC	CATSRDRQETQYF
TRBV5-1	TRBJ2-1	-	TRBD2	TGCGCCAGCAGCTTGCCGGGACTAGATAACGATGAGCAGTTCTTC	CASSLPGLDNDEQFF
TRBV18	TRBJ1-1	-	-	TGTGCCAGCTCACCCCCCTTAAAGGGACATGCTGAAGCTTTCTTT	CASSPPLKGHAEAFF
TRBV24-1	TRBJ1-2	-	TRBD1	TGTGCCACCAGTGAAACCGGGACAGGGGATTTCGGCAGCTACACCTTC	CATSETGTGDFGSYTF
TRBV5-6	TRBJ2-1	once	-	TGTGCCAGCAGCTTACTACCCGGTGAGCAGTTCTTC	CASSLLPGEQFF
TRBV19	TRBJ1-2	-	TRBD1	TGTGCCAGTAGTTTGACTCCGGGCCGGGACAGGGGAGGACGAGGTGGCTACACCTTC	CASSLTPGRDRGGRGGYTF
TRBV19	TRBJ1-2	-	-	TGTGCCAGTAGTATATCCGCCGGTAGCGGCTATGGCTACACCTTC	CASSISAGSGYGYTF
TRBV11-2	TRBJ2-3	-	TRBD2	TGTGCCAGCAGGACTAGCGGAGGAAGCACAGATACGCAGTATTTT	CASRTSGGSTDTQYF
TRBV19	TRBJ1-1	-	TRBD1	TGTGCCAGTAGTATGACAGGGCGAACTGAAGCTTTCTTT	CASSMTGRTEAFF
TRBV7-9	TRBJ1-3	-	-	TGTGCCAGCGGCCTCTCTGGAAACACCATATATTTT	CASGLSGNTIYF
TRBV12-3/TRBV12-4	TRBJ1-1	-	TRBD1	TGTGCCAACACGGACAGGGAGAACACTGAAGCTTTCTTT	CANTDRENTEAFF
TRBV7-6	TRBJ2-2	once	TRBD1	TGTGCCAGCAGCTTACTCACCGGGACAGGGGTCGCCGGGGAGCTGTTTTTT	CASSLLTGTGVAGELFF
TRBV7-9	TRBJ2-1	-	-	TGTGCCAGCAGCTTAGATGCGGGGCCCTCCTACAATGAGCAGTTCTTC	CASSLDAGPSYNEQFF
TRBV19	TRBJ1-4	-	-	TGTGCCAGTAGGGAGGGTCTTGGTCGTGAAAAACTGTTTTTT	CASREGLGREKLFF
TRBV12-3/TRBV12-4	TRBJ1-6	-	-	TGTGCCAGCAGACTAGACGAAAATTCACCCCTCCACTTT	CASRLDENSPLHF
TRBV20-1	TRBJ1-2	-	TRBD1	TGCAGTGCTAGTTTCATCCCCCGGGACAGGGGCGACTATGGCTACACCTTC	CSASFIPRDRGDYGYTF